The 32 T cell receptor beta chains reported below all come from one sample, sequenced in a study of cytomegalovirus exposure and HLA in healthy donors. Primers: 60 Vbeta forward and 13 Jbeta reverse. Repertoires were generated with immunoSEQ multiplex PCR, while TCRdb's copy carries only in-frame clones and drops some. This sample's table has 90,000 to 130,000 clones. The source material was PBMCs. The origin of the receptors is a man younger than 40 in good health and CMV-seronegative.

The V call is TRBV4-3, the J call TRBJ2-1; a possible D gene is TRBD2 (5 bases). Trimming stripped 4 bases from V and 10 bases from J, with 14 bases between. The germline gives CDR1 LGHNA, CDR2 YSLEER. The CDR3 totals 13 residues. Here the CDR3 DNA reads TGCGCCAGCAGCCCCCGGGGAAGCAGGGAGCAGTTCTTC. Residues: CASSPRGSREQFF.

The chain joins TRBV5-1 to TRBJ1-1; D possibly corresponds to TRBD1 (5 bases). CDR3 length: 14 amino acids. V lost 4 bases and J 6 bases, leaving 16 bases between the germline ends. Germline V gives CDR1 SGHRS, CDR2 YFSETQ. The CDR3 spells CASSPKDKSPEAFF. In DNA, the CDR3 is TGCGCCAGCAGCCCGAAGGACAAGTCCCCTGAAGCTTTCTTT. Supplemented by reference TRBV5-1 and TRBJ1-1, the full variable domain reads KAGVTQTPRYLIKTRGQQVTLSCSPISGHRSVSWYQQTPGQGLQFLFEYFSETQRNKGNFPGRFSGRQFSNSRSEMNVSTLELGDSALYLCASSPKDKSPEAFFGQGTRLTVV.

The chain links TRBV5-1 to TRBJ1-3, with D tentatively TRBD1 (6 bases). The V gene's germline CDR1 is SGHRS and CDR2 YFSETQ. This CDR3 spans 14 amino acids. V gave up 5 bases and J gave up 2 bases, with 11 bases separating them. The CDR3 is CASSPQGPGNTIYF. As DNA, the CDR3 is TGCGCCAGCAGTCCACAGGGCCCTGGAAACACCATATATTTT.

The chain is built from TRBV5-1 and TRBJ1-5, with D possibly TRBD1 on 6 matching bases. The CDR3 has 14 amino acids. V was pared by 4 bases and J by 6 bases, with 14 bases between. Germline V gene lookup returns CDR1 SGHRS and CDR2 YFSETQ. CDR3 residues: CASSARQDGQPQHF. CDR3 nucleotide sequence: TGCGCCAGCAGCGCCCGACAGGACGGTCAGCCCCAGCATTTT. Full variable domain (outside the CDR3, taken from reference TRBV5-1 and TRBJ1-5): KAGVTQTPRYLIKTRGQQVTLSCSPISGHRSVSWYQQTPGQGLQFLFEYFSETQRNKGNFPGRFSGRQFSNSRSEMNVSTLELGDSALYLCASSARQDGQPQHFGDGTRLSIL.

The CDR3: CASSRVNSNQPQHF. CDR3 nucleotide sequence: TGTGCCAGCAGCCGGGTAAATAGCAATCAGCCCCAGCATTTT. This rearrangement joins TRBV6-5 to TRBJ1-5; no clear D. The length of the CDR3 is 14 residues. Germline-derived CDR1 and CDR2 are MNHEY and SVGAGI. With 6 bases removed from V and 0 bases from J, the gap between germline ends came to 9 bases.

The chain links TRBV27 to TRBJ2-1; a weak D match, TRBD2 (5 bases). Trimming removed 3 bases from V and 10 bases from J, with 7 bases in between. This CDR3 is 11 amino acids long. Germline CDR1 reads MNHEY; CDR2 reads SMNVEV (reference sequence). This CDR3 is CASSFRGEQFF. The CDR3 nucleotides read TGTGCCAGCAGTTTTCGCGGGGAGCAGTTCTTC.

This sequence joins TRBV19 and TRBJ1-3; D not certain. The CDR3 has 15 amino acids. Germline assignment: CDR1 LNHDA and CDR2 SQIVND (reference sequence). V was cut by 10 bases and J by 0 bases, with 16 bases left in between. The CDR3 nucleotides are TGTGCCACCACAGACCGGCCGAGCTCTGGAAACACCATATATTTT. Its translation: CATTDRPSSGNTIYF. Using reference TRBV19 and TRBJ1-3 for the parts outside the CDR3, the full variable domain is DGGITQSPKYLFRKEGQNVTLSCEQNLNHDAMYWYRQDPGQGLRLIYYSQIVNDFQKGDIAEGYSVSREKKESFPLTVTSAQKNPTAFYLCATTDRPSSGNTIYFGEGSWLTVV.

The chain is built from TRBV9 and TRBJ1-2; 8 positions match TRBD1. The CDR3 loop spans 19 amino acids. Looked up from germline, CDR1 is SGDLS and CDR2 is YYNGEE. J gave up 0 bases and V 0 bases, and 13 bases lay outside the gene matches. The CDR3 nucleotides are TGTGCCAGCAGCGTAGAGGCTTGGGGGACAGGTGGGACTAACTATGGCTACACCTTC. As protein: CASSVEAWGTGGTNYGYTF. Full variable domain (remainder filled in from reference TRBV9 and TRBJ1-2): DSGVTQTPKHLITATGQRVTLRCSPRSGDLSVYWYQQSLDQGLQFLIQYYNGEERAKGNILERFSAQQFPDLHSELNLSSLELGDSALYFCASSVEAWGTGGTNYGYTFGSGTRLTVV.

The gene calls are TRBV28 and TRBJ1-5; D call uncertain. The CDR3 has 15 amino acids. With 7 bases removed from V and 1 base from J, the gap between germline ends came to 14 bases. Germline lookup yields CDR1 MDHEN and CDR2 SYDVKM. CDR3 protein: CASTALGGSNQPQHF. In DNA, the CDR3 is TGTGCCAGCACCGCCCTGGGAGGGAGCAATCAGCCCCAGCATTTT.

CDR3 bases: TGTGCCAGCTCACCACCATCACAGGGTAATTCACCCCTCCACTTT. It translates to CASSPPSQGNSPLHF. V is TRBV18 and J is TRBJ1-6, with a possible D match to TRBD1 (6 bases). Germline CDR1 KGHSH, CDR2 LQKENI. V was shortened by 0 bases and J by 6 bases, with 9 bases between the two germline ends. The CDR3 contains 15 residues.

The DNA for the CDR3 is TGCAGCGTTGGCCGAAGCGGGGCCTCGGAGACCCAGTACTTC. Residues: CSVGRSGASETQYF. The chain recombines TRBV29-1 with TRBJ2-5, with 7 bases lining up with TRBD2. The CDR3 runs to 14 residues. Germline V gives CDR1 SQVTM, CDR2 ANQGSEA. V shed 4 bases and J 5 bases; nucleotides not matched to a gene: 10.

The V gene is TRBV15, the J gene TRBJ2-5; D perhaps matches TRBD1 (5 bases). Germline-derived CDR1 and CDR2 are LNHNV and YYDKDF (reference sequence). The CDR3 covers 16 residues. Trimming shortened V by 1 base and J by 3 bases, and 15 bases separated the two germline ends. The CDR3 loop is CATSRATTQGEETQYF. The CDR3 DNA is TGTGCCACCAGCAGAGCCACGACGCAAGGGGAAGAGACCCAGTACTTC.

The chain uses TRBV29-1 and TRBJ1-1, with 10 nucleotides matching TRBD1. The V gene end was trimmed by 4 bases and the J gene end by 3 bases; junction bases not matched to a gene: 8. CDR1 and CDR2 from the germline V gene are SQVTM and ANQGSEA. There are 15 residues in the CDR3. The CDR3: CSVVGQGLMYTEAFF. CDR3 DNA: TGCAGCGTTGTGGGACAGGGGTTGATGTACACTGAAGCTTTCTTT.

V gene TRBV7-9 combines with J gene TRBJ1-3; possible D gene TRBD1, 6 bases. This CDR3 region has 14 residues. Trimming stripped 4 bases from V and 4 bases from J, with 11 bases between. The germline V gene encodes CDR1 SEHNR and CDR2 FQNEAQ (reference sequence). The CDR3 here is CASSSAGQGNTIYF. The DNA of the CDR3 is TGTGCCAGCAGCTCAGCCGGACAGGGAAACACCATATATTTT.

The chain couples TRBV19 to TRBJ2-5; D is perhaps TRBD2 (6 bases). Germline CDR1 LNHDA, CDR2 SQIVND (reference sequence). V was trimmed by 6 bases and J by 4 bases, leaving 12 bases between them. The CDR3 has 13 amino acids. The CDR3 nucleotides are TGTGCCAGTAGGGAGACTAGTCGAGAGACCCAGTACTTC. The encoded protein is CASRETSRETQYF. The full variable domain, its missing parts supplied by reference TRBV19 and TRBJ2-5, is DGGITQSPKYLFRKEGQNVTLSCEQNLNHDAMYWYRQDPGQGLRLIYYSQIVNDFQKGDIAEGYSVSREKKESFPLTVTSAQKNPTAFYLCASRETSRETQYFGPGTRLLVL.

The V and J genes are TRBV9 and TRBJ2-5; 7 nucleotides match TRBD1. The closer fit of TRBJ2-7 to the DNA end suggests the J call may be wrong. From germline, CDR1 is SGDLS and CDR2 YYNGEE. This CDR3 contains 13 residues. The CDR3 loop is CASSRTGSYEQYF. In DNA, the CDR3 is TGTGCCAGCAGCCGGACAGGTTCCTACGAGCAGTACTTC.

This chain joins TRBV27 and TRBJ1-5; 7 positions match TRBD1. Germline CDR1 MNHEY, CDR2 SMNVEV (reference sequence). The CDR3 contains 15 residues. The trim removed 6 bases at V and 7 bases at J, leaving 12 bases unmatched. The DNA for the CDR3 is TGTGCCAGCAGCCCCCGACAGGGCACAGGGCAGCCCCAGCATTTT. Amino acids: CASSPRQGTGQPQHF.

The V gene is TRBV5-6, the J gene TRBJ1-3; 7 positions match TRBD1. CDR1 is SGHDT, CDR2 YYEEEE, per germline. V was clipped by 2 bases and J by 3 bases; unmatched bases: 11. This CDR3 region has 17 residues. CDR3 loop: CASSFTRGSSYGNTIYF. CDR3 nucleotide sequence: TGTGCCAGCAGCTTTACCAGGGGGTCCTCTTATGGAAACACCATATATTTT.

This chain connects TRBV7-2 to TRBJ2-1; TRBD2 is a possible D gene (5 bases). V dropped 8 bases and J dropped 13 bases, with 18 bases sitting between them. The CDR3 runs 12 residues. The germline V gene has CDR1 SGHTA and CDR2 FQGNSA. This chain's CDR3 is CASSGRMRSQFF. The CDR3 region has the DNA TGTGCCAGCTCGGGAAGGATGCGTAGTCAGTTCTTC.

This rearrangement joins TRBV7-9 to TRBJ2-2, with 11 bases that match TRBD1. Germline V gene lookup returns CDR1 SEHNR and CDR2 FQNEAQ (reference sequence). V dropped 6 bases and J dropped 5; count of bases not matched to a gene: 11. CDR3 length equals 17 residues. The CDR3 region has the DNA TGTGCCAGCAGATTCCGACCGGGACAGGGGGGTACCGGGGAGCTGTTTTTT. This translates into CASRFRPGQGGTGELFF.

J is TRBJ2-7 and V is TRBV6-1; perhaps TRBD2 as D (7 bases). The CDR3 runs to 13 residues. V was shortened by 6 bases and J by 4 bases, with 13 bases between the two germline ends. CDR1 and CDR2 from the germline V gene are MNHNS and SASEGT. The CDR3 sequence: CASRLQGGYEQYF. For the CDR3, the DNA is TGTGCCAGCAGGCTACAGGGAGGGTACGAGCAGTACTTC.

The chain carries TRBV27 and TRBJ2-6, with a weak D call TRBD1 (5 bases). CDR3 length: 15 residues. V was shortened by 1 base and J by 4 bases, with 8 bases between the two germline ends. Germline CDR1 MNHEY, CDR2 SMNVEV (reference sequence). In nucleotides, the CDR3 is TGTGCCAGCAGTTTATTTGGGGCGGGGGCCAACGTCCTGACTTTC. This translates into CASSLFGAGANVLTF.

CDR3 region: CSVEGGRGYSTDTQYF. As DNA, the CDR3 is TGCAGCGTTGAGGGTGGGCGGGGATATTCCACAGATACGCAGTATTTT. The V and J genes are TRBV29-1 and TRBJ2-3, with a weak D call TRBD2 (6 bases). Germline V gene sequence: CDR1 SQVTM, CDR2 ANQGSEA. Trimming took 3 bases from V and 2 from J, leaving 18 bases between them. CDR3 length: 16 residues.

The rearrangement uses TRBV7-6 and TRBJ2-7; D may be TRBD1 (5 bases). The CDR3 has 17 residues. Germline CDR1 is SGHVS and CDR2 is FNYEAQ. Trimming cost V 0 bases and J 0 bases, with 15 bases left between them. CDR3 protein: CASSLATLGVYSYEQYF. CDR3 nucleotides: TGTGCCAGCAGCTTAGCGACCCTAGGGGTTTACTCCTACGAGCAGTACTTC.

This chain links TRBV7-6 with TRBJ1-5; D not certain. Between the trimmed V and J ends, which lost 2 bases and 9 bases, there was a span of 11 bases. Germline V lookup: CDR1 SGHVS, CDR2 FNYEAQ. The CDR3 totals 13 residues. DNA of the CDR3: TGTGCCAGCAGCTTAAATGAGGTACGGCCCCAGCATTTT. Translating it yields CASSLNEVRPQHF.

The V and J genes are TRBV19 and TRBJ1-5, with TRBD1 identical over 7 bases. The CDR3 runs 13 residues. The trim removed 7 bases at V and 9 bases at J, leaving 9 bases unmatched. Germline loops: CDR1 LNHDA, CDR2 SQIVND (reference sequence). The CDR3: CASTPGGWGPQHF. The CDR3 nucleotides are TGTGCCAGTACCCCAGGGGGTTGGGGGCCCCAGCATTTT.

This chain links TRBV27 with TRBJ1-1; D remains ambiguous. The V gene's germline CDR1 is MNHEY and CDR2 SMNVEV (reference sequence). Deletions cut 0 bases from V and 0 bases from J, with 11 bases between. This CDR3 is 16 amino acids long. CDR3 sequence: CASSLSNPGMNTEAFF. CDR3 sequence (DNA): TGTGCCAGCAGTTTATCAAACCCGGGAATGAACACTGAAGCTTTCTTT.

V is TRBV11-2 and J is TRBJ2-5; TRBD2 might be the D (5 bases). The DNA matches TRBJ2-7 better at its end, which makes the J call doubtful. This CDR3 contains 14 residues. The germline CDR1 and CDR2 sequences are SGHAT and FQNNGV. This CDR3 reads CASSLGRGTYEQYF. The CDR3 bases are TGTGCCAGCAGCTTAGGCCGGGGAACCTACGAGCAGTACTTC.

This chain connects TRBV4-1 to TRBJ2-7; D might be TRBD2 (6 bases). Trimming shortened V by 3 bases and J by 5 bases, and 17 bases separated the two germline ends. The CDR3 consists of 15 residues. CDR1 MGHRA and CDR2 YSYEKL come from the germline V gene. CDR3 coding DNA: TGCGCCAGCAGCCACTTGGGGGAGGCTCCCCACGAGCAGTACTTC. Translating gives CASSHLGEAPHEQYF.

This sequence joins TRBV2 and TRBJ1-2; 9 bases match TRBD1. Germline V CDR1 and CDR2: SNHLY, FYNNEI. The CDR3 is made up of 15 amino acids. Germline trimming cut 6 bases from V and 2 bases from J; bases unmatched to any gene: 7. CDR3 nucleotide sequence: TGTGCCAGCAGGTTAAACAGGGGGCCCAACTATGGCTACACCTTC. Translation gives CASRLNRGPNYGYTF.

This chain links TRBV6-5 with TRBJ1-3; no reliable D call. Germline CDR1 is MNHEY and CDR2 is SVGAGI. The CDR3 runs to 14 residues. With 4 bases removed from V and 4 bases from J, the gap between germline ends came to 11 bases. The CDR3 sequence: CASSLAGNGNTIYF. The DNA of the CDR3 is TGTGCCAGCAGTTTGGCGGGGAACGGAAACACCATATATTTT.

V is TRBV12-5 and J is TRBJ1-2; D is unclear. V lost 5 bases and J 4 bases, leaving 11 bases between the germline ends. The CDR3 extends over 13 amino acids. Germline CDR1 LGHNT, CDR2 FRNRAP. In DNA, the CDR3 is TGTGCTAGTGGTCAAAACGGGGTCTATGGCTACACCTTC. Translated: CASGQNGVYGYTF.